This T cell receptor beta chain was recovered during a study of beta chain features in type 1 diabetes. Overall study findings and caveats: Sequencing used cDNA, and cells with high TCR expression could therefore be over-represented. There was a moderate but significant shortening of TCRB CDR3s in all four CD4+ subsets of Type 1 diabetes patients.

This clone was counted only a few times. The antigen remains undetermined. Expressed TCRB transcripts were sequenced because the isolated RNA had all been reverse transcribed beforehand. Sequenced by immunoSEQ multiplex PCR; TCRdb stores in-frame clones only, minus some. Altogether 500,000 to 800,000 clones are present, roughly 12% being singletons, with the ten largest covering about 0.11%. The length of the CDR3 is 14 residues. Trimming stripped 2 bases from V and 5 bases from J, with 12 bases between. Germline CDR1 reads SGHTA; CDR2 reads FQGNSA. Sequences were obtained from naive CD4+ T cells from blood. This rearrangement joins TRBV7-2 to TRBJ2-5; D remains unclear. This TCR was recovered from a man aged 25-40 years with type 1 diabetes. This CDR3 is CASSLSDARETQYF. The CDR3 DNA sequence: TGTGCCAGCAGCTTATCTGATGCGCGGGAGACCCAGTACTTC.